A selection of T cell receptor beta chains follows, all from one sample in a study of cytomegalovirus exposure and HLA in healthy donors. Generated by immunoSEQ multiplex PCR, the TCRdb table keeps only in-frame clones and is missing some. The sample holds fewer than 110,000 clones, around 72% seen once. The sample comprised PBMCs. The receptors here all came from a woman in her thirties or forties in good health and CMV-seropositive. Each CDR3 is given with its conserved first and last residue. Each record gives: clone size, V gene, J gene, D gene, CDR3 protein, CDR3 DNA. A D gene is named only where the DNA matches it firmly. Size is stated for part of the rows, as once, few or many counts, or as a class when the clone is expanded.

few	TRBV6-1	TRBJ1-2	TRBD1	CASSEDPGQGARYGYTF	TGTGCCAGCAGTGAAGATCCGGGACAGGGGGCGAGATATGGCTACACCTTC
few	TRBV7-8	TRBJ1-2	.	CASSSDKVYGYTF	TGTGCCAGCAGCTCAGACAAGGTCTATGGCTACACCTTC
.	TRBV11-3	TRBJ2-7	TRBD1	CASSAGTGAYEQYF	TGTGCCAGCAGCGCTGGGACAGGAGCCTACGAGCAGTACTTC
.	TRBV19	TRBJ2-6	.	CASSDMRAGANVLTF	TGTGCCAGTAGTGATATGAGGGCTGGGGCCAACGTCCTGACTTTC
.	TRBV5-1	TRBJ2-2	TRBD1	CASYQDRKNTGELFF	TGCGCCAGTTATCAGGACAGGAAAAACACCGGGGAGCTGTTTTTT
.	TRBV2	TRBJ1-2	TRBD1	CASSAILTGSHGYTF	TGTGCCAGCAGTGCCATCCTGACAGGGAGCCATGGCTACACCTTC
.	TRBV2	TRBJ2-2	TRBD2	CASRGGGGVGELFF	TGTGCCAGCAGAGGCGGGGGGGGTGTCGGGGAGCTGTTTTTT
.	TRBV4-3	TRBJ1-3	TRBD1	CASSRAPPQSGQGFLSGNTIYF	TGCGCCAGCAGCCGCGCTCCACCTCAATCGGGACAGGGATTCCTCTCTGGAAACACCATATATTTT
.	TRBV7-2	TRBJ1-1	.	CASRVDWTEAFF	TGTGCCAGCAGGGTAGATTGGACTGAAGCTTTCTTT
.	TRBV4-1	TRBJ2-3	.	CASSQDFPDTTDTQYF	TGCGCCAGCAGCCAAGATTTTCCCGACACCACAGATACGCAGTATTTT
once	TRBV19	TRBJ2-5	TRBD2	CASSSPGGETQYF	TGTGCCAGTAGTAGCCCGGGGGGAGAGACCCAGTACTTC
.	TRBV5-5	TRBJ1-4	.	CASSSRRATNEKLFF	TGTGCCAGCAGCTCCAGACGGGCAACTAATGAAAAACTGTTTTTT
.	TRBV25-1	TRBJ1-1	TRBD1	CASSDQGQTKMNTEAFF	TGTGCCAGCAGTGATCAGGGACAGACGAAAATGAACACTGAAGCTTTCTTT
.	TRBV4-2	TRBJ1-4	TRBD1	CASSQPLLRQGAKLFF	TGTGCCAGCAGCCAACCCCTCTTAAGACAGGGTGCAAAACTGTTTTTT
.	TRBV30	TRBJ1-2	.	CAWSGGGLGYTF	TGTGCCTGGAGTGGTGGAGGGCTTGGCTACACCTTC
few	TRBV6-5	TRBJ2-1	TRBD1	CASSYSRGPSYNEQFF	TGTGCCAGCAGTTACTCTAGGGGGCCATCCTACAATGAGCAGTTCTTC
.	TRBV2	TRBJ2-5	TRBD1	CASSQQGAQETQYF	TGTGCCAGCAGTCAACAGGGGGCTCAGGAGACCCAGTACTTC
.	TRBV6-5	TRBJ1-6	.	CASSYEWEGSPLHF	TGTGCCAGCAGTTACGAATGGGAGGGTTCACCCCTCCACTTT
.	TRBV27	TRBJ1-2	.	CASSLSNNYGYTF	TGTGCCAGCAGCCTATCAAATAACTATGGCTACACCTTC
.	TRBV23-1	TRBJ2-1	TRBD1	CASSIRGQVYNEQFF	TGCGCCAGCTCCATAAGGGGGCAGGTATACAATGAGCAGTTCTTC
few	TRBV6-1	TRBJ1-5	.	CASIEDYSNQPQHF	TGTGCCAGCATCGAGGATTATAGCAATCAGCCCCAGCATTTT
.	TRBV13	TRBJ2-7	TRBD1	CASSPWGIGQGGDEQYF	TGTGCCAGCAGCCCTTGGGGTATTGGACAGGGGGGGGACGAGCAGTACTTC
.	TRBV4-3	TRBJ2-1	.	CASSQYGGVNEQFF	TGCGCCAGCAGCCAATATGGAGGGGTCAATGAGCAGTTCTTC
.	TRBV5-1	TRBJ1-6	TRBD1	CASSPGQGVNSPLHF	TGCGCCAGCAGCCCGGGACAGGGGGTAAATTCACCCCTCCACTTT
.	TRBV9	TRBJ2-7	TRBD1	CASSPRGQGNEQYF	TGTGCCAGCAGCCCTAGGGGACAGGGAAACGAGCAGTACTTC
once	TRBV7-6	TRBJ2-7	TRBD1	CASSSRTGSDEQYF	TGTGCCAGCAGCTCCCGGACAGGGTCCGACGAGCAGTACTTC
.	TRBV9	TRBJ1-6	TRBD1	CASSAGQGTGSPLHF	TGTGCCAGCAGCGCCGGACAGGGAACGGGTTCACCCCTCCACTTT
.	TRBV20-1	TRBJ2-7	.	CSAPRQYEQYF	TGCAGTGCTCCCCGACAATACGAGCAGTACTTC